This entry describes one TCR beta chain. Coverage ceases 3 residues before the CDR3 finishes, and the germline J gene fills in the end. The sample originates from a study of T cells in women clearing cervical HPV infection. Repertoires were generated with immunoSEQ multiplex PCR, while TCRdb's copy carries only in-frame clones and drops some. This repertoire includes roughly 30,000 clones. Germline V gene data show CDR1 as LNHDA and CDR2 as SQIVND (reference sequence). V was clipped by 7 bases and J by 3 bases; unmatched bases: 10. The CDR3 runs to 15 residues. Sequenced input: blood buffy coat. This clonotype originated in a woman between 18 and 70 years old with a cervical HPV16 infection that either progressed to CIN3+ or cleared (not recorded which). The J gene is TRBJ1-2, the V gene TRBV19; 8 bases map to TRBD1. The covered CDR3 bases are TGTGCCAGTACCGATCTCGGACAGGGAGACTATGGC. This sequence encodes CASTDLGQGDYG. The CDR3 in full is CASTDLGQGDYGYTF.